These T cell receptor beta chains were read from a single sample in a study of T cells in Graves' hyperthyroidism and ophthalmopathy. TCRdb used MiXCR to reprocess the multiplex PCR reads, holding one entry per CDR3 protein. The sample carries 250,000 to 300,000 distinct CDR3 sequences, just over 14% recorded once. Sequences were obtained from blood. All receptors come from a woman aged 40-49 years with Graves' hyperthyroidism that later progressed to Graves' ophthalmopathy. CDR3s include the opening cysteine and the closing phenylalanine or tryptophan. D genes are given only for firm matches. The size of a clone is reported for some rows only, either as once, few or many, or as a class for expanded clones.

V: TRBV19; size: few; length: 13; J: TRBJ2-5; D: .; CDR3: CANSIPGRETQYF; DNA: TGTGCCAATAGTATCCCCGGCAGGGAGACCCAGTACTTC
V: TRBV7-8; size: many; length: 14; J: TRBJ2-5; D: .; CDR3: CASSLVRPQETQYF; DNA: TGTGCCAGCAGCTTAGTACGACCGCAAGAGACCCAGTACTTC
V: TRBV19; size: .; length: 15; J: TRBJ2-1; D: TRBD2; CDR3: CASSTSGKGANEQFF; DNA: TGTGCCAGTAGTACCAGCGGGAAGGGAGCCAATGAGCAGTTCTTC
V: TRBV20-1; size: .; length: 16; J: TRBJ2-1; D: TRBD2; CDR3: CSARGPSGKSYNEQFF; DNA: TGCAGTGCTAGGGGCCCCAGCGGGAAGTCCTACAATGAGCAGTTCTTC
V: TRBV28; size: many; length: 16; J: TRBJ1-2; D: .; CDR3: CASSLDLWDANYGYTF; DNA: TGTGCCAGCAGTTTAGATTTGTGGGATGCAAACTATGGCTACACCTTC
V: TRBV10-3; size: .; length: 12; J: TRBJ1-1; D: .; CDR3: CAISARDTEAFF; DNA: TGTGCCATCAGTGCGAGGGATACTGAAGCTTTCTTT
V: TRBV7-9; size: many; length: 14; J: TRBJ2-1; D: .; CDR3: CASSPLGDRDEQFF; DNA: TGTGCCAGCAGCCCCCTAGGTGATAGGGATGAGCAGTTCTTC
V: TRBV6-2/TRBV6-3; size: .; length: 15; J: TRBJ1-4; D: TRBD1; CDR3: CASSAPQGAAEKLFF; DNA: TGTGCCAGCAGTGCCCCACAGGGGGCCGCTGAAAAACTGTTTTTT
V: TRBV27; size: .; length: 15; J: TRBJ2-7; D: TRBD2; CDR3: CASSLVAGGGYEQYF; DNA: TGTGCCAGCAGTTTAGTGGCGGGAGGCGGCTACGAGCAGTACTTC
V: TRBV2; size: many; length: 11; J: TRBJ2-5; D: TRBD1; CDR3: CASSGVTGMYF; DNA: TGTGCCAGCAGTGGGGTGACAGGGATGTACTTC
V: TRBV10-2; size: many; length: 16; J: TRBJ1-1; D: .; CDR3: CASSNNMGRKNTEAFF; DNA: TGCGCCAGCAGTAACAACATGGGCAGAAAGAACACTGAAGCTTTCTTT
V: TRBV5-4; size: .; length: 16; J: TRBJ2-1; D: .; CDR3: CASSFRGLLLYNEQFF; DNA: TGTGCCAGCAGCTTTCGTGGACTCCTCCTTTACAATGAGCAGTTCTTC
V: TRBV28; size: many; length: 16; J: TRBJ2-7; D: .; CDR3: CASSYPSTIFPYEQYF; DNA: TGTGCCAGCAGTTACCCCTCGACAATATTCCCCTACGAGCAGTACTTC
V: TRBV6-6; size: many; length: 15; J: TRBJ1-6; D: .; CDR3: CASSYSTGRNSPLHF; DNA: TGTGCCAGCAGTTACTCGACAGGCAGAAATTCACCCCTCCACTTT
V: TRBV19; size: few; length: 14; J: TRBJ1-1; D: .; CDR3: CASSTAAGLFEAFF; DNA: TGTGCCAGTAGTACGGCTGCCGGGCTTTTTGAAGCTTTCTTT
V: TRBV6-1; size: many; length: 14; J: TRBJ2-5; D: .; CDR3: CASSSSDHQETQYF; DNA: TGTGCCAGCAGTTCATCGGACCACCAAGAGACCCAGTACTTC
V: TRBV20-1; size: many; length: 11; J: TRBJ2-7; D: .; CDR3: CSAPRAVEQYF; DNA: TGCAGTGCACCCCGCGCGGTCGAGCAGTACTTC
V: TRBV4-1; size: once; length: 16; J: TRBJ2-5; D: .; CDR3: CASSQGLHSDTETQYF; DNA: TGCGCCAGCAGCCAAGGGCTTCACTCGGACACAGAGACCCAGTACTTC
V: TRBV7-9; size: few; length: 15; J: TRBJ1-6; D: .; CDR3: CASSLPGVGNSPLHF; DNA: TGTGCCAGCAGCTTACCAGGAGTAGGCAATTCACCCCTCCACTTT
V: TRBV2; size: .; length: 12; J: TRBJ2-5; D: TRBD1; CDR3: CANHRGQETQYF; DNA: TGTGCCAACCACAGGGGGCAGGAGACCCAGTACTTC
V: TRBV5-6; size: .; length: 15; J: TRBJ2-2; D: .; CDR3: CASSLARGFTGELFF; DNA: TGTGCCAGCAGCTTGGCTCGGGGATTCACCGGGGAGCTGTTTTTT
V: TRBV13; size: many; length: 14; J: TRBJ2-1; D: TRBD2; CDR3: CASRLGPSGNEQFF; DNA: TGTGCCAGCCGCTTGGGCCCTAGCGGCAATGAGCAGTTCTTC
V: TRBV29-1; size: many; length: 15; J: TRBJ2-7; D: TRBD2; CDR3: CSVDGRGEGSYEQYF; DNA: TGCAGCGTTGACGGACGGGGGGAAGGGTCCTACGAGCAGTACTTC
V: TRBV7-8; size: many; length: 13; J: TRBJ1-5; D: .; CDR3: CASSGRVNQPQHF; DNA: TGTGCCAGCAGCGGAAGAGTGAATCAGCCCCAGCATTTT
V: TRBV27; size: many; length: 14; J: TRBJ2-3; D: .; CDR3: CASSLVGLADTQYF; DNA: TGTGCCAGCAGTTTGGTAGGTTTGGCAGATACGCAGTATTTT
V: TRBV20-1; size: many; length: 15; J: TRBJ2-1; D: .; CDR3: CSARVSGEPYNEQFF; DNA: TGCAGTGCTAGAGTATCAGGGGAGCCCTACAATGAGCAGTTCTTC
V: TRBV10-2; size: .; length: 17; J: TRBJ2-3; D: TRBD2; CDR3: CASSGPGLAGAADTQYF; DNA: TGCGCCAGCAGTGGTCCGGGACTAGCGGGAGCAGCAGATACGCAGTATTTT
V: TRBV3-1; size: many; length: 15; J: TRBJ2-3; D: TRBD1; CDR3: CASSPYRGVDDTQYF; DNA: TGTGCCAGCAGCCCGTACAGGGGCGTGGACGATACGCAGTATTTT
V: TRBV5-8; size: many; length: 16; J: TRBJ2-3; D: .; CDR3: CASSFGAVPYTDTQYF; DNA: TGTGCCAGCAGCTTCGGGGCGGTACCATACACAGATACGCAGTATTTT
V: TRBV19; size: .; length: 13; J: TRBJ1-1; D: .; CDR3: CASSISFGTEAFF; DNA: TGTGCCAGTAGTATAAGTTTTGGCACCGAAGCTTTCTTT
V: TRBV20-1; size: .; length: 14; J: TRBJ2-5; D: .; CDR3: CSARAFPGQETQYF; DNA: TGCAGTGCTAGAGCCTTTCCAGGGCAAGAGACCCAGTACTTC
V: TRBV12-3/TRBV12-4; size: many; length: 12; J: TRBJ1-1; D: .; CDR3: CASSLAPWGAFF; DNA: TGTGCCAGCAGTTTAGCGCCATGGGGAGCTTTCTTT
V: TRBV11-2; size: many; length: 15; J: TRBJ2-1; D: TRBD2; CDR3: CASSLVPAGGVEQFF; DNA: TGTGCCAGCAGCTTAGTTCCAGCGGGAGGGGTTGAGCAGTTCTTC
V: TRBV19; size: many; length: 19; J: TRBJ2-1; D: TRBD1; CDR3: CASTPTGGLRLRGRNEQFF; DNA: TGTGCCAGCACCCCGACAGGGGGTTTACGTCTACGCGGGCGGAATGAGCAGTTCTTC